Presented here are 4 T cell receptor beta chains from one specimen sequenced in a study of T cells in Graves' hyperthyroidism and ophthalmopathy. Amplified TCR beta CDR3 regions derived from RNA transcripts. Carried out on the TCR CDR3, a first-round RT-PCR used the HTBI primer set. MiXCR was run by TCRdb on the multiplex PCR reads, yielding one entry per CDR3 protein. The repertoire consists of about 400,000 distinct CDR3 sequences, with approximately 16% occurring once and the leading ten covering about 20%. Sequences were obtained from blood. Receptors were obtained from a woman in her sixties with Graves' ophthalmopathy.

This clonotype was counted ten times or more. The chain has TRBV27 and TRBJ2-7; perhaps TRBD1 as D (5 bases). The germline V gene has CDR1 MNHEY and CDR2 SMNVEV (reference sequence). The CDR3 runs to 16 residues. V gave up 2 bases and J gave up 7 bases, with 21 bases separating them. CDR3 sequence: CASSLTSPGRGIEQYF. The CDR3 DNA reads TGTGCCAGCAGTTTAACCAGCCCAGGTAGGGGTATTGAGCAGTACTTC.

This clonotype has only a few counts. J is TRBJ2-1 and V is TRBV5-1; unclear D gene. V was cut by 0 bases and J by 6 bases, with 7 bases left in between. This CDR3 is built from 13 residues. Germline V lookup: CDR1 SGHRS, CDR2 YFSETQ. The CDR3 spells CASSLDVFNEQFF. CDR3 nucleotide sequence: TGCGCCAGCAGCTTGGACGTATTCAATGAGCAGTTCTTC.

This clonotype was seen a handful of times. The CDR3 sequence: CATSRDREHTEAFF. CDR3 DNA sequence: TGTGCCACCAGCAGAGACAGGGAGCACACTGAAGCTTTCTTT. The chain links TRBV15 to TRBJ1-1, with D possibly being TRBD1 (5 bases). V lost 0 bases and J 3 bases, leaving 8 bases between the germline ends. CDR3 length: 14 amino acids. Germline-derived CDR1 and CDR2 are LNHNV and YYDKDF (reference sequence). The entire variable domain, with the rest obtained from reference TRBV15 and TRBJ1-1, is as follows: DAMVIQNPRYQVTQFGKPVTLSCSQTLNHNVMYWYQQKSSQAPKLLFHYYDKDFNNEADTPDNFQSRRPNTSFCFLDIRSPGLGDTAMYLCATSRDREHTEAFFGQGTRLTVV.

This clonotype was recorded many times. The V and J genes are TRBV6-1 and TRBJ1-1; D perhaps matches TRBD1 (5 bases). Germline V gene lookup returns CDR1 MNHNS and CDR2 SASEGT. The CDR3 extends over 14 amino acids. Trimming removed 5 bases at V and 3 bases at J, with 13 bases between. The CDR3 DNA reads TGTGCCAGCAGTTTGCGACAGTGGGACACTGAAGCTTTCTTT. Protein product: CASSLRQWDTEAFF.